The source of this T cell receptor (beta chain) is a study of spatial heterogeneity in lung cancer (dated by TCRdb to the late 2010s). In the study overall: More beta-chain than alpha-chain transcripts were consistently detected, likely reflecting higher beta-chain transcript abundance. In the raw uncorrected reads, each unique combination of TCR and UMI appeared more than ten times on average. In non-small cell lung cancer, the study quantitatively compared TCR alpha and beta repertoires across several tumor regions, matched nontumor lung, and blood. Both alpha and beta chains were TCR-sequenced in samples taken at surgery, namely 220 tumor regions, 63 to 70 matched nontumor lung samples and approximately 58 PBMC samples. The study linked features of the TCR repertoire to counts of nonsynonymous mutations, which were determined by whole-exome sequencing of tumor tissue.

About this clonotype itself: Its antigen is unknown. Qualities for individual bases were not recorded, and no much larger clone is one base off.

Library preparation used 5' RACE. Instrument on record: NextSeq 500. In the TCR library protocol, a unique molecular identifier was attached to each TCR cDNA molecule so that PCR and sequencing errors could be corrected. In the paper's pipeline: TCR identification, UMI-based error correction and CDR3 extraction were all carried out with Decombinator tools. Expanded TCRs were defined as those above a frequency of 2 per 1,000, corresponding to the top 1% of the tumor frequency distribution. Each repertoire was subsampled 100 times to 5,000 TCRs, after which Renyi diversity was computed with the R vegan package. CDR3 similarity networks were built from amino acid triplet string-kernel similarity, connecting CDR3s with pairwise similarity above 0.82. TCRdb's own reprocessing of the public reads used fastp at Q25 and MiXCR and kept productive beta chains. Rows with a matching CDR3 protein are joined into one entry that keeps the most common DNA and genes. TCRdb's processing, not the study's, gives the V and J calls here. This sample is represented by around 60,000 distinct CDR3 sequences; roughly 8% of them were singletons. The top ten constitute over 12% of the sample.

Beyond this particular receptor, the publication reports: Additional single-cell paired TCR alpha and beta sequencing was considered necessary to confirm, at a functional level, the hypothesis that regional TCRs recognize regional mutations. Ubiquitous expanded tumor TCRs were found in blood more often at tumor resection than at routine follow-up.

Sample time point, as interpreted from the label and publication: sample taken at primary tumor resection. Whole RNA extracted from tumor and nontumor lung tissue, or from cryopreserved PBMC samples, was used for TCR sequencing without cell sorting. Donors were some 67 patients with early-stage, untreated non-small cell lung cancer from the lung TRACERx cohort. A patient was chosen for TCR sequencing only when enough RNA was available from at least two tumor regions. V was cut back by 1 base and J by 6 bases, leaving a gap of 9 bases between them. Measured from the cysteine to the phenylalanine, the CDR3 is 13 residues long. Only the CDR3 portion is preserved as DNA: 39 bases, with reading frame beginning at the first base. CDR1 and CDR2 (LGHDT, YNNKEL) derive from the germline V gene (reference sequence).

This receptor was obtained from a female donor with early-stage non-small cell lung cancer. The sequence joins TRBV3-1 to TRBJ1-2; the D gene cannot be resolved reliably. The sample here was PBMCs, taken at surgery. The CDR3 region reads CASSQGGSNGYTF. Read as DNA, the sequence is TGTGCCAGCAGCCAAGGTGGATCCAATGGCTACACCTTC.